This T cell receptor beta chain was found in a study of CD8 T cells in Susac syndrome. Looking at the study overall: When blood was collected, patients with Susac syndrome were therapy-naive, were taking corticosteroids, or were receiving intravenous immunoglobulin alone. Study-wide findings and caveats: TEMRA cells and active patients showed peak Susac CD8+ clonal expansion.

RNA amounts of 0.5 to 1 ug underwent reverse transcription with random hexamers. Amplification of TCR beta CDR3 across 54 Vbeta and 13 Jbeta was performed with immunoSEQ multiplex PCR. From the immunoSEQ multiplex PCR reads, TCRdb called clonotypes with MiXCR, one entry per CDR3 protein. The sample lists 130,000 or so distinct CDR3 sequences, over 90% occurring once. This clonotype was seen a few times. Its cognate antigen is unknown. The V gene lost 3 bases and the J gene lost 3 bases, with 9 bases spanning the gap. The CDR3 sequence is 13 residues long. Germline loops: CDR1 MNHEY, CDR2 SMNVEV (reference sequence).

The sequencing sample was made of CD8+ T cells from PBMCs. The chain joins TRBV27 to TRBJ2-7; D might be TRBD2 (5 bases). The source is a human donor with Susac syndrome. Here the CDR3 reads CASSFSLDYEQYF. The CDR3, as DNA: TGTGCCAGCAGTTTTTCACTAGACTACGAGCAGTACTTC.